A selection of T cell receptor beta chains follows, all from one sample in a study of shared clonotypes between healthy human individuals. Assay: immunoSEQ multiplex PCR; the TCRdb copy retains only in-frame clones and omits some. This table holds 1.5 million to 2.5 million clones, just under 95% found once. Material: naive CD8+ T cells sorted from blood. The receptors shown here come from a man between 18 and 35 years old in good health. The CDR3 runs from the conserved cysteine through the conserved F or W. Each record gives: D gene, V gene, clone size, J gene, CDR3 protein, CDR3 DNA. D genes are given only for firm matches. Size is stated for part of the rows, as once, few or many counts, or as a class when the clone is expanded.

D gene: .; V gene: TRBV5-1; clone size: .; J gene: TRBJ1-1; CDR3 protein: CASGQGNTEAFF; CDR3 DNA: TGCGCCAGCGGCCAGGGGAACACTGAGGCTTTCTTT
D gene: .; V gene: TRBV27; clone size: .; J gene: TRBJ2-4; CDR3 protein: CASSATGPVLNIQYF; CDR3 DNA: TGTGCCAGCAGTGCGACAGGTCCCGTATTAAACATTCAGTACTTC
D gene: .; V gene: TRBV6-5; clone size: .; J gene: TRBJ2-7; CDR3 protein: CASSFGTGTYEQYF; CDR3 DNA: TGTGCCAGCAGTTTTGGGACTGGGACCTACGAGCAGTACTTC
D gene: .; V gene: TRBV6-5; clone size: .; J gene: TRBJ2-7; CDR3 protein: CASSYSIPSVEQYF; CDR3 DNA: TGTGCCAGCAGTTACTCGATCCCCTCAGTCGAGCAGTACTTC
D gene: .; V gene: TRBV19; clone size: .; J gene: TRBJ1-5; CDR3 protein: CASNVLEGGNQPQHF; CDR3 DNA: TGTGCCAGTAATGTCCTGGAGGGAGGCAATCAGCCCCAGCATTTT
D gene: .; V gene: TRBV11-3; clone size: .; J gene: TRBJ2-7; CDR3 protein: CASSLGRDRTYEQYF; CDR3 DNA: TGTGCCAGCAGCTTAGGGCGGGACCGCACCTACGAGCAGTACTTC
D gene: .; V gene: TRBV4-3; clone size: .; J gene: TRBJ2-7; CDR3 protein: CASSQESGTPYEQYF; CDR3 DNA: TGCGCCAGCAGCCAAGAAAGTGGGACCCCCTACGAGCAGTACTTC
D gene: .; V gene: TRBV4-3; clone size: .; J gene: TRBJ2-5; CDR3 protein: CASSQGVAGAEFETQYF; CDR3 DNA: TGCGCCAGCAGCCAAGGGGTGGCCGGAGCAGAGTTTGAGACCCAGTACTTC
D gene: .; V gene: TRBV29-1; clone size: .; J gene: TRBJ2-5; CDR3 protein: CSVEDNEETQYF; CDR3 DNA: TGCAGCGTTGAAGACAACGAAGAGACCCAGTACTTC
D gene: TRBD2; V gene: TRBV6-5; clone size: .; J gene: TRBJ2-7; CDR3 protein: CASSYTSESSYEQYF; CDR3 DNA: TGTGCCAGCAGTTATACTAGCGAGAGCTCCTACGAGCAGTACTTC
D gene: .; V gene: TRBV30; clone size: .; J gene: TRBJ2-5; CDR3 protein: CAWTGIQETQYF; CDR3 DNA: TGTGCCTGGACGGGTATCCAAGAGACCCAGTACTTC
D gene: .; V gene: TRBV10-3; clone size: .; J gene: TRBJ1-2; CDR3 protein: CAISESGIMGYGYTF; CDR3 DNA: TGTGCCATCAGTGAGTCTGGTATAATGGGCTATGGCTACACCTTC
D gene: .; V gene: TRBV28; clone size: .; J gene: TRBJ2-7; CDR3 protein: CASSFRGVTYEQYF; CDR3 DNA: TGTGCCAGCAGCTTCCGCGGGGTGACCTACGAGCAGTACTTC
D gene: .; V gene: TRBV5-1; clone size: .; J gene: TRBJ2-1; CDR3 protein: CASSFLNPGLENEQFF; CDR3 DNA: TGCGCCAGCAGCTTCCTAAACCCGGGACTGGAGAATGAGCAGTTCTTC
D gene: .; V gene: TRBV6-5; clone size: .; J gene: TRBJ1-4; CDR3 protein: CASSYGQKLFF; CDR3 DNA: TGTGCCAGCAGTTACGGGCAAAAACTGTTTTTT
D gene: .; V gene: TRBV4-2; clone size: .; J gene: TRBJ2-1; CDR3 protein: CASSQEYGAGYNEQFF; CDR3 DNA: TGTGCCAGCAGCCAAGAATACGGGGCTGGATACAATGAGCAGTTCTTC
D gene: TRBD1; V gene: TRBV7-9; clone size: .; J gene: TRBJ2-1; CDR3 protein: CASTGTGGLDEQFF; CDR3 DNA: TGTGCCAGTACCGGGACAGGGGGTTTAGATGAGCAGTTCTTC
D gene: .; V gene: TRBV6-5; clone size: .; J gene: TRBJ2-2; CDR3 protein: CASSSQQGWSTGELFF; CDR3 DNA: TGTGCCAGCAGTTCCCAGCAGGGATGGTCTACCGGGGAGCTGTTTTTT
D gene: .; V gene: TRBV6-5; clone size: .; J gene: TRBJ2-7; CDR3 protein: CASSYSRDNEQYF; CDR3 DNA: TGTGCCAGCAGTTACTCCCGGGATAACGAGCAGTACTTC
D gene: TRBD1; V gene: TRBV11-2; clone size: .; J gene: TRBJ2-5; CDR3 protein: CASRPGTGVGQETQYF; CDR3 DNA: TGTGCCAGCAGGCCAGGGACAGGGGTAGGCCAAGAGACCCAGTACTTC
D gene: .; V gene: TRBV7-9; clone size: few; J gene: TRBJ1-2; CDR3 protein: CASGLGRDTF; CDR3 DNA: TGTGCCAGCGGACTCGGGAGGGACACCTTC
D gene: TRBD1; V gene: TRBV27; clone size: .; J gene: TRBJ1-5; CDR3 protein: CASRSGQGANQPQHF; CDR3 DNA: TGTGCCAGCAGATCAGGACAGGGGGCAAATCAGCCCCAGCATTTT
D gene: TRBD2; V gene: TRBV19; clone size: .; J gene: TRBJ2-7; CDR3 protein: CASSIAGLAYEQYF; CDR3 DNA: TGTGCCAGTAGTATAGCGGGACTAGCGTACGAGCAGTACTTC
D gene: .; V gene: TRBV30; clone size: once; J gene: TRBJ2-5; CDR3 protein: CAWSVLGGDPQETQYF; CDR3 DNA: TGTGCCTGGAGTGTACTAGGGGGAGACCCCCAAGAGACCCAGTACTTC
D gene: .; V gene: TRBV9; clone size: .; J gene: TRBJ1-2; CDR3 protein: CASSVYGRPDGGYTF; CDR3 DNA: TGTGCCAGCAGCGTATATGGCAGGCCCGATGGGGGCTACACCTTC
D gene: TRBD2; V gene: TRBV4-1; clone size: .; J gene: TRBJ2-3; CDR3 protein: CASSQSGGTTTDTQYF; CDR3 DNA: TGCGCCAGCAGCCAGTCCGGAGGGACTACCACAGATACGCAGTATTTT
D gene: .; V gene: TRBV28; clone size: once; J gene: TRBJ1-6; CDR3 protein: CASSIGTDNSPLHF; CDR3 DNA: TGTGCCAGCAGTATCGGGACTGACAATTCACCCCTCCACTTT
D gene: .; V gene: TRBV5-6; clone size: .; J gene: TRBJ1-2; CDR3 protein: CASSIRVEDGYTF; CDR3 DNA: TGTGCCAGCAGCATCAGGGTAGAGGACGGCTACACCTTC
D gene: .; V gene: TRBV9; clone size: .; J gene: TRBJ2-1; CDR3 protein: CASSVAGADNEQFF; CDR3 DNA: TGTGCCAGCAGCGTAGCCGGGGCAGACAATGAGCAGTTCTTC
D gene: .; V gene: TRBV9; clone size: .; J gene: TRBJ1-1; CDR3 protein: CASSVRENTEAFF; CDR3 DNA: TGTGCCAGCAGCGTAAGGGAGAACACTGAAGCTTTCTTT
D gene: .; V gene: TRBV7-6; clone size: .; J gene: TRBJ2-5; CDR3 protein: CASRDQETQYF; CDR3 DNA: TGTGCCAGCCGCGATCAAGAGACCCAGTACTTC
D gene: .; V gene: TRBV28; clone size: .; J gene: TRBJ2-7; CDR3 protein: CASSLTVETAQYF; CDR3 DNA: TGCGCCAGCAGTTTAACGGTCGAAACAGCGCAGTACTTC
D gene: TRBD2; V gene: TRBV6-5; clone size: .; J gene: TRBJ2-5; CDR3 protein: CASSVGGAETQYF; CDR3 DNA: TGTGCCAGCAGTGTCGGGGGGGCGGAGACCCAGTACTTC
D gene: .; V gene: TRBV27; clone size: .; J gene: TRBJ2-2; CDR3 protein: CASSAYLIDIGTGELFF; CDR3 DNA: TGTGCCAGCAGTGCGTACCTTATAGATATTGGCACCGGGGAGCTGTTTTTT
D gene: .; V gene: TRBV11-2; clone size: .; J gene: TRBJ2-1; CDR3 protein: CASSLARGEQFF; CDR3 DNA: TGTGCCAGCAGCTTAGCGCGAGGTGAGCAGTTCTTC
D gene: .; V gene: TRBV11-2; clone size: .; J gene: TRBJ2-2; CDR3 protein: CASSGWDPNTGELFF; CDR3 DNA: TGTGCCAGCAGCGGATGGGACCCTAACACCGGGGAGCTGTTTTTT
D gene: .; V gene: TRBV2; clone size: .; J gene: TRBJ2-7; CDR3 protein: CASSLRGYYEQYF; CDR3 DNA: TGTGCCAGCAGTTTAAGAGGATACTACGAGCAGTACTTC
D gene: .; V gene: TRBV19; clone size: .; J gene: TRBJ2-1; CDR3 protein: CASSISGLGDGKQFF; CDR3 DNA: TGTGCCAGTAGTATATCGGGATTGGGAGACGGAAAGCAGTTCTTC
D gene: .; V gene: TRBV27; clone size: .; J gene: TRBJ1-6; CDR3 protein: CASSPQAMYSPLHF; CDR3 DNA: TGTGCCAGCAGTCCCCAGGCAATGTATTCACCCCTCCACTTT
D gene: TRBD2; V gene: TRBV5-1; clone size: .; J gene: TRBJ2-2; CDR3 protein: CASSLDSGGTGELFF; CDR3 DNA: TGCGCCAGCAGCTTGGATTCGGGAGGAACCGGGGAGCTGTTTTTT
D gene: .; V gene: TRBV5-4; clone size: .; J gene: TRBJ1-2; CDR3 protein: CASSLVGDNYGYTF; CDR3 DNA: TGTGCCAGCAGCTTGGTAGGGGACAACTATGGCTACACCTTC
D gene: TRBD1; V gene: TRBV19; clone size: .; J gene: TRBJ2-3; CDR3 protein: CASSTPWDRGWDTQYF; CDR3 DNA: TGTGCCAGTAGTACCCCCTGGGACAGGGGTTGGGATACGCAGTATTTT
D gene: .; V gene: TRBV10-1; clone size: .; J gene: TRBJ1-1; CDR3 protein: CASSESAMNTEAFF; CDR3 DNA: TGCGCCAGCAGTGAGTCGGCCATGAACACTGAAGCTTTCTTT
D gene: TRBD1; V gene: TRBV7-9; clone size: .; J gene: TRBJ1-5; CDR3 protein: CASSSTGPGNQPQHF; CDR3 DNA: TGTGCCAGCAGCTCGACAGGGCCAGGCAATCAGCCCCAGCATTTT
D gene: TRBD2; V gene: TRBV9; clone size: .; J gene: TRBJ2-1; CDR3 protein: CASSVVGGSPYNEQFF; CDR3 DNA: TGTGCCAGCAGCGTAGTGGGCGGGAGCCCCTACAATGAGCAGTTCTTC
D gene: .; V gene: TRBV25-1; clone size: .; J gene: TRBJ1-5; CDR3 protein: CASSESDTENQPQHF; CDR3 DNA: TGTGCCAGCAGTGAATCCGACACGGAAAATCAGCCCCAGCATTTT
D gene: .; V gene: TRBV4-1; clone size: .; J gene: TRBJ2-1; CDR3 protein: CASSLRRGNNEQFF; CDR3 DNA: TGCGCCAGCAGCCTCCGAAGGGGGAACAATGAGCAGTTCTTC
D gene: .; V gene: TRBV2; clone size: .; J gene: TRBJ2-1; CDR3 protein: CASSGGINYNEQFF; CDR3 DNA: TGTGCCAGCAGTGGGGGGATTAACTACAATGAGCAGTTCTTC
D gene: .; V gene: TRBV28; clone size: .; J gene: TRBJ1-3; CDR3 protein: CASSLWGEGDSGNTIYF; CDR3 DNA: TGTGCCAGCAGTTTATGGGGAGAGGGGGACTCTGGAAACACCATATATTTT